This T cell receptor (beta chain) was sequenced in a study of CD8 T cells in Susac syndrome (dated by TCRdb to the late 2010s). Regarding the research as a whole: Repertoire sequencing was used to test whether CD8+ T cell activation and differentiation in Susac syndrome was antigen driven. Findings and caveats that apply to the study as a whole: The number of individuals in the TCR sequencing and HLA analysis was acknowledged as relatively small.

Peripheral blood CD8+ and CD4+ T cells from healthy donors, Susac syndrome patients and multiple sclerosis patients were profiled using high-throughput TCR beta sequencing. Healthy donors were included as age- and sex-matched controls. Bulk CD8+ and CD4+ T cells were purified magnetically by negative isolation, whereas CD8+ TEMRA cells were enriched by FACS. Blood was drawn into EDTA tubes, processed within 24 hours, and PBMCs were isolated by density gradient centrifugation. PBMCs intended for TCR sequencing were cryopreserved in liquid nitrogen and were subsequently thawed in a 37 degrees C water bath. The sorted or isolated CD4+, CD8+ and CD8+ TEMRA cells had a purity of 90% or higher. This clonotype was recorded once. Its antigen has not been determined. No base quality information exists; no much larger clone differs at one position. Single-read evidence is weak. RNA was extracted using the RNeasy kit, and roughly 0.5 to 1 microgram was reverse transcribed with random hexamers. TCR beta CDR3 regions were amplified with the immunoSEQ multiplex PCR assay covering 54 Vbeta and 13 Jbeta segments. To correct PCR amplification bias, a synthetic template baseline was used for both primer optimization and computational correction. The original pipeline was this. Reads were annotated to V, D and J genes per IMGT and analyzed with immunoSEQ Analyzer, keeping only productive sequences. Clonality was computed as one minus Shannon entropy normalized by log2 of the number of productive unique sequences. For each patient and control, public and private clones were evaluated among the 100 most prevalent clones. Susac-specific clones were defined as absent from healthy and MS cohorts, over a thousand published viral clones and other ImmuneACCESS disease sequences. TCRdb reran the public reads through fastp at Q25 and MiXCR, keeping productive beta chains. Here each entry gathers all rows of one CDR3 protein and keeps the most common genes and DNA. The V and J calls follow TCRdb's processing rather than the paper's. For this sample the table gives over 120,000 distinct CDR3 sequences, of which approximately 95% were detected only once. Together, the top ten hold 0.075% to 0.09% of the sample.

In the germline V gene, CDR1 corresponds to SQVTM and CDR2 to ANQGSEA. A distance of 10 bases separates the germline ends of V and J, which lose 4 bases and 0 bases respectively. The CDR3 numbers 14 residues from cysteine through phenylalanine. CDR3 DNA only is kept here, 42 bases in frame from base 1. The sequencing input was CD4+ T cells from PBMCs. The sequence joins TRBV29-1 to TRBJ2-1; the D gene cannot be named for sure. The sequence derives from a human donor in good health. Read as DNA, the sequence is TGCAGCGTTGGGTCGCCAAGCTCCTACAATGAGCAGTTCTTC. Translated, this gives CSVGSPSSYNEQFF.